These 19 T cell receptor beta chains were sequenced from one sample in a study of Ad26.COV2.S vaccination and SARS-CoV-2 variants. The protocol was immunoSEQ multiplex PCR, while the TCRdb copy is restricted to in-frame clones and leaves out a portion. This table holds about 680,000 clones, about 89% found once. Treatment in this sample: 15 to 20 received Ad26.COV2.S at low or high dose, single or two shots; roughly 5 received placebo; per-sample allocation not given. Samples analyzed were those drawn on day 63 after the first vaccine or placebo injection. This material consisted of peripheral blood, taken in a trial of Ad26.COV2.S vaccine versus placebo. Receptors originate from a person aged 18-65 years who received the Ad26.COV2.S COVID-19 vaccine or a placebo.

The V call is TRBV13, the J call TRBJ2-7; 10 bases are shared with TRBD1. V was clipped by 4 bases and J by 1 base; unmatched bases: 1. Germline V CDR1 and CDR2: PRHDT, FYEKMQ (reference sequence). CDR3 length equals 14 residues. The CDR3 coding sequence is TGTGCCAGCAGCTCGGGACAGGGGTCCTACGAGCAGTACTTC. This translates into CASSSGQGSYEQYF.

The chain links TRBV19 to TRBJ1-5; D is uncertain. The germline V and J ends were trimmed by 3 bases and 2 bases, with 17 bases remaining between them. This CDR3 comprises 17 residues. Germline CDR1 and CDR2: LNHDA and SQIVND (reference sequence). The CDR3 DNA sequence: TGTGCCAGTAGTATGGTCAGCACAGCCCCAGGCAATCAGCCCCAGCATTTT. Its protein product is CASSMVSTAPGNQPQHF.

This clone is a singleton in its sample. This chain connects TRBV5-1 to TRBJ2-1; D might be TRBD2 (6 bases). Trimming took 7 bases from V and 0 from J, leaving 14 bases between them. The germline CDR1 and CDR2 sequences are SGHRS and YFSETQ. This CDR3 comprises 15 residues. For the CDR3, the DNA is TGCGCCAGCGGCCGGGACTTCGACTCCTACAATGAGCAGTTCTTC. Amino acid sequence: CASGRDFDSYNEQFF.

V usage is TRBV6-5 and J usage is TRBJ2-2; D possibly corresponds to TRBD1 (5 bases). CDR1 and CDR2 (germline): MNHEY, SVGAGI. V was cut by 2 bases and J by 0 bases, with 7 bases left in between. This CDR3 comprises 15 residues. The CDR3, as DNA: TGTGCCAGCAGTTACGGGGCGGCGAACACCGGGGAGCTGTTTTTT. Translating gives CASSYGAANTGELFF.

The CDR3 spells CAISESPESPLHF. For the CDR3, the DNA is TGTGCCATCAGTGAGTCGCCTGAATCACCCCTCCACTTT. The genes are TRBV10-3 and TRBJ1-6; unclear D gene. The CDR3 has 13 amino acids. V lost 0 bases to trimming and J lost 10 bases, with 7 bases between them. Per the germline V gene, CDR1 is ENHRY and CDR2 is SYGVKD.

The CDR3 DNA reads TGTGCCAGCAGCTTAATGTCCGGAAACACCGGGGAGCTGTTTTTT. Translation gives CASSLMSGNTGELFF. The chain recombines TRBV7-3 with TRBJ2-2; D gene ambiguous. Germline CDR1 is SGHTA and CDR2 is FQGTGA. V was shortened by 1 base and J by 2 bases, with 8 bases between the two germline ends. This CDR3 is 15 amino acids long.

The chain couples TRBV29-1 to TRBJ1-1; a weak D match, TRBD1 (5 bases). The CDR3 length is 12 residues. Trimming removed 4 bases from V and 6 bases from J, with 12 bases in between. CDR1 and CDR2 (germline): SQVTM, ANQGSEA. The CDR3 sequence is CSVATGTAEAFF. Here the CDR3 DNA reads TGCAGCGTTGCAACTGGGACCGCTGAAGCTTTCTTT.

The V and J genes are TRBV7-2 and TRBJ1-3; no clear D gene. With 1 base removed from V and 2 bases from J, the gap between germline ends came to 9 bases. The CDR3 runs 15 residues. Germline CDR1 is SGHTA and CDR2 is FQGNSA. CDR3 sequence: CASSLEVGTGNTIYF. The DNA of the CDR3 is TGTGCCAGCAGCTTAGAGGTGGGCACTGGAAACACCATATATTTT. Based on the CDR3 plus reference TRBV7-2 and TRBJ1-3, the full variable domain is GAGVSQSPSNKVTEKGKDVELRCDPISGHTALYWYRQSLGQGLEFLIYFQGNSAPDKSGLPSDRFSAERTGGSVSTLTIQRTQQEDSAVYLCASSLEVGTGNTIYFGEGSWLTVV.

The chain links TRBV9 to TRBJ2-6, with unresolved D. Germline-derived CDR1 and CDR2 are SGDLS and YYNGEE. This CDR3 is 14 amino acids long. Trimming took off 3 bases at V and 1 base at J, with 5 bases between the two ends. The CDR3 here is CASSGKSGANVLTF. The CDR3 DNA reads as TGTGCCAGCAGCGGAAAATCTGGGGCCAACGTCCTGACTTTC.

This chain joins TRBV10-3 and TRBJ2-2; 14 bases agree with TRBD2. V gave up 6 bases and J gave up 5 bases; unmatched junction bases: 5. Germline V gene data show CDR1 as ENHRY and CDR2 as SYGVKD. The CDR3 length is 16 residues. CDR3 nucleotides: TGTGCCATCAGGGGGACTAGCGGGAGAGTGACCGGGGAGCTGTTTTTT. Its protein product is CAIRGTSGRVTGELFF.

The chain combines TRBV6-5 with TRBJ1-2; D is perhaps TRBD1 (5 bases). The CDR3 has 13 residues. V shed 6 bases and J shed 5 bases, with 13 bases lying between them. Germline values: CDR1 MNHEY, CDR2 SVGAGI. In DNA, the CDR3 is TGTGCCAGCAGGGGGACGGGCAGATATGGCTACACCTTC. It yields the protein CASRGTGRYGYTF.

The chain links TRBV9 to TRBJ2-7, with 8 bases matching TRBD1. This CDR3 contains 12 residues. Germline CDR1 SGDLS, CDR2 YYNGEE. V shed 5 bases, J shed 10 bases, and the junction held 8 bases outside the gene matches. For the CDR3, the DNA is TGTGCCAGCAGTGATTCAGGGGGCAGACAGTACTTC. Its translation: CASSDSGGRQYF.

This chain connects TRBV19 to TRBJ2-6, with D unclear. Trimming took 10 bases from V and 0 from J, leaving 16 bases between them. Per germline, CDR1 LNHDA and CDR2 SQIVND (reference sequence). The CDR3 length is 16 residues. The CDR3 loop reads CATSETARSGANVLTF. In DNA, the CDR3 is TGTGCCACCTCGGAAACAGCTCGCTCTGGGGCCAACGTCCTGACTTTC.

The CDR3 coding sequence is TGTGCCAGCAGCTTCGGGCTAGCGGGTGCCGCGCAGTATTTT. Amino acid sequence: CASSFGLAGAAQYF. This rearrangement joins TRBV7-2 to TRBJ2-3; 8 bases are shared with TRBD2. J lost 10 bases, V lost 3 bases, and 9 bases had no gene match. Germline lookup yields CDR1 SGHTA and CDR2 FQGNSA. CDR3 length: 14 residues.

The rearrangement links TRBV19 to TRBJ2-1; no clear D. Trimming removed 6 bases from V and 5 bases from J, with 5 bases in between. Per germline, CDR1 LNHDA and CDR2 SQIVND (reference sequence). The CDR3 contains 11 residues. The DNA of the CDR3 is TGTGCCAGTAGCCTGGACAATGAGCAGTTCTTC. Its translation: CASSLDNEQFF.

V gene TRBV19 combines with J gene TRBJ2-5; perhaps TRBD2 as D (5 bases). This CDR3 is 14 amino acids long. V was pared by 2 bases and J by 5 bases, with 12 bases between. CDR1 LNHDA and CDR2 SQIVND come from the germline V gene (reference sequence). CDR3 sequence (DNA): TGTGCCAGTAGTATAAAGAGGGAAAGGGAGACCCAGTACTTC. Residues: CASSIKRERETQYF.

The chain uses TRBV6-6 and TRBJ1-1, with 8 positions matching TRBD1. V dropped 2 bases and J dropped 8; count of bases not matched to a gene: 7. This CDR3 is built from 14 residues. Germline V gene data show CDR1 as MNHNY and CDR2 as SVGAGI (reference sequence). CDR3 coding DNA: TGTGCCAGCAGTTACGCGGACAGGGTAGGGGAAGCTTTCTTT. It encodes CASSYADRVGEAFF.

The rearrangement joins TRBV5-8 to TRBJ2-7; 11 bases align to TRBD1. This CDR3 has 15 amino acids. Per the germline V gene, CDR1 is SGHTS and CDR2 is YDEGEE. V shed 4 bases and J 5 bases; nucleotides not matched to a gene: 8. CDR3 sequence (DNA): TGTGCCAGCAGCCTAGGACAGGGGGCTTTCAACGAGCAGTACTTC. Its translation: CASSLGQGAFNEQYF.

This clone was counted once. This rearrangement joins TRBV18 to TRBJ2-1, with D uncertain. Trimming removed 0 bases at V and 1 base at J, with 13 bases between. Germline-derived CDR1 and CDR2 are KGHSH and LQKENI. The CDR3 has 17 amino acids. The CDR3 region has the DNA TGTGCCAGCTCACCACCGGAGCGCGTAAGGTCCTACAATGAGCAGTTCTTC. It is translated as CASSPPERVRSYNEQFF.